This TCR beta chain emerged from a study of CD8+ T cells in alopecia areata. Overall study: The investigators scored severity in treated patients by the percentage of affected scalp area. Study findings and constraints: Many expanded lesional clones persisted in scalp and blood during tofacitinib. Among the top 100, expanded CD8+ clones were significantly decreased by tofacitinib, as was scalp clonality.

Sequencing templates came from extracted RNA that was reverse transcribed into cDNA. Assay used: immunoSEQ multiplex PCR; TCRdb lists only in-frame clones, some missing. In the table there are about 110,000 clones, around 83% of which are singletons. A note on this clone: What it recognizes is unknown.

Treatment indicated: oral pan-JAK inhibitor, 5-10 mg twice daily. V was pared by 1 base and J by 2 bases, with 11 bases between. The CDR3 runs to 15 residues. In germline, CDR1 is SEHNR, CDR2 FQNEAQ (reference sequence). V usage is TRBV7-9 and J usage is TRBJ2-5; tentative D call: TRBD1 (5 bases). The sequence derives from a human donor with alopecia areata. The starting material was CD8+ T cells sorted from blood, obtained at week 24, from a patient treated with tofacitinib. CDR3 DNA: TGTGCCAGCAGCTTAGTCGGCCAGGGACAAGAGACCCAGTACTTC. The encoded protein is CASSLVGQGQETQYF.